These T cell receptor beta chains were read from a single sample in a study of blood T cell repertoires in COVID-19. TCRdb's copy holds only in-frame clones and misses some; the assay was immunoSEQ multiplex PCR. This sample has about 210,000 clones; about 83% occur once, and the top ten carry under 3%. The specimen was peripheral blood. The receptors shown here come from a woman aged 40 to 50 with active or convalescent COVID-19. The CDR3 runs from the conserved cysteine through the conserved F or W. D genes are given only for firm matches. Clone size is stated in some rows and not others, as once, few, many or a class when expanded.

TRBJ1-2,TRBV4-2,.,TRBD1,TGTGCCAGCAGCCGAGGGACAGGGATGTATGGCTACACCTTC,CASSRGTGMYGYTF
TRBJ2-5,TRBV3-1/TRBV3-2,.,TRBD2,TGTGCCAGCAGCCAAGGGGAAACTAGCGGGATGAAAGAGACCCAGTACTTC,CASSQGETSGMKETQYF
TRBJ2-7,TRBV3-1/TRBV3-2,few,TRBD1,TGTGCCAGCAGCCACCCGGGACAGACTATTTCCTACGAGCAGTACTTC,CASSHPGQTISYEQYF
TRBJ1-4,TRBV4-3,.,.,TGCGCCAGCAGCCAAGACGCGCACAGGGTCTTTGATGCAACTAATGAAAAACTGTTTTTT,CASSQDAHRVFDATNEKLFF
TRBJ1-4,TRBV7-2,.,TRBD1,TGTGCCAGCAGCTCGCCCGGGACAGGGGTGGAAAAACTGTTTTTT,CASSSPGTGVEKLFF
TRBJ2-7,TRBV6-2/TRBV6-3,once,.,TGTGCCAGCAGTGGGCGGGGCAGACGCTACGAGCAGTACTTC,CASSGRGRRYEQYF
TRBJ1-4,TRBV29-1,.,.,TGCAGCGTTCTTGGAGGGGAAAAACTGTTTTTT,CSVLGGEKLFF
TRBJ2-1,TRBV4-3,.,TRBD2,TGCGCCAGCAGCCAAGACACTTCGGGGGGTGAGCAGTTCTTC,CASSQDTSGGEQFF
TRBJ2-7,TRBV5-4,.,.,TGTGCCAGCAGCTTGTGGGGAACAGGGGAAGGAGGGGAGCAGTACTTC,CASSLWGTGEGGEQYF
TRBJ2-3,TRBV6-5,.,TRBD1,TGTGCCAGCAGTTACGCGGACAGGCGCACAGATACGCAGTATTTT,CASSYADRRTDTQYF
TRBJ1-2,TRBV5-1,.,.,TGCGCCAGCAGCTTGGGGGCTGGGGGGGCGTCCAACTATGGCTACACCTTC,CASSLGAGGASNYGYTF
TRBJ2-7,TRBV7-3,.,.,TGTGCCAGCAGTTTAAGGGCCGGCCGCGAGCAGTACTTC,CASSLRAGREQYF
TRBJ1-2,TRBV7-9,.,.,TGTGCCAGCAGCTTAGACCTGAGGACAGCCTTCTACACCTTC,CASSLDLRTAFYTF
TRBJ2-7,TRBV3-1/TRBV3-2,.,.,TGTGCCAGCAGCCAAGGTTTAGCAGCCCCCTACGAGCAGTACTTC,CASSQGLAAPYEQYF
TRBJ2-3,TRBV5-4,.,.,TGTGCCAGCAGTCCGGGGCCGGGGGAGACAGATACGCAGTATTTT,CASSPGPGETDTQYF
TRBJ1-5,TRBV19,few,.,TGTGCCAGTAGTAAGCGAGATCAGCCCCAGCATTTT,CASSKRDQPQHF
TRBJ2-3,TRBV24-1,once,.,TGTGCCACCAGAGAGACAGGTTCGAGCACAGATACGCAGTATTTT,CATRETGSSTDTQYF
TRBJ2-7,TRBV2,.,.,TGTGCCAGCAGTGACGGGTTTACCTACGAGCAGTACTTC,CASSDGFTYEQYF
TRBJ2-6,TRBV23-1,.,.,TGCGCCAGCAGTCCTCGGTTCTGCCTAAACTCTGGGGCCAACGTCCTGACTTTC,CASSPRFCLNSGANVLTF
TRBJ2-7,TRBV12-5,.,.,TGTGCTAGTGGCCGGGGTAGTAGAGACGAGCAGTACTTC,CASGRGSRDEQYF
TRBJ2-4,TRBV4-3,.,.,TGCGCCAGCAGCCAAGTTTTGGCGGGGCTAGCCAAAAACATTCAGTACTTC,CASSQVLAGLAKNIQYF
TRBJ1-2,TRBV24-1,.,TRBD1,TGTGCCACCAGTGACCCCCGGGACAGATTATATGGCTACACCTTC,CATSDPRDRLYGYTF
TRBJ2-1,TRBV9,.,TRBD2,TGCGCCAGCAGCGCCAGGACTAGCGGGAAGAATGAGCAGTTCTTC,CASSARTSGKNEQFF